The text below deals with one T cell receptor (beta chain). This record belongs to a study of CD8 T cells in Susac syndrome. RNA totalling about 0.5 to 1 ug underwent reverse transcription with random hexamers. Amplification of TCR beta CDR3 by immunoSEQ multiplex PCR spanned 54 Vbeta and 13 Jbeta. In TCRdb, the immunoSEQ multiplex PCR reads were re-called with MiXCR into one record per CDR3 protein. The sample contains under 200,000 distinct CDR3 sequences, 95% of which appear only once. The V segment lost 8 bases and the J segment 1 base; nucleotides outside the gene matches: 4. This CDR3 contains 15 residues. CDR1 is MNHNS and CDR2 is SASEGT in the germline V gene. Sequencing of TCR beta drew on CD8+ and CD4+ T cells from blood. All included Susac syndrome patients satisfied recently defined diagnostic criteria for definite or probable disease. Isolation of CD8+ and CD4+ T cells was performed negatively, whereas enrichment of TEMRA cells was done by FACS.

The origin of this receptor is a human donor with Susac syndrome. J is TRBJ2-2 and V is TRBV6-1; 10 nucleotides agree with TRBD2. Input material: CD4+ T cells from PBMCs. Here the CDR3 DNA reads TGTGCCAGCCTGAAGCGGGGGGGGAACACCGGGGAGCTGTTTTTT. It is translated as CASLKRGGNTGELFF.